Sequencing of this T cell receptor (beta chain) was carried out in a study of T cell responses to AZD1222 COVID-19 vaccine. Study results and caveats: Donors were largely white British and mainly female; clonal diversity was possibly underestimated. Sampled repertoires all dated from after the peak T cell response. Spike-specific TCR breadth and depth grew following two AZD1222 doses. Close to half of spike-specific TCRs reportedly recognize unmutated variant regions.

A word on this clone: Its target is not known. Its ends do not fully match the called genes, so a read error is possible.

Profiling relied on immunoSEQ multiplex PCR, and the TCRdb table lists in-frame clones only, not all of them. The sample includes over 100,000 clones, 85% to 90% of them seen just once. There are 12 residues in the CDR3. Germline V lookup: CDR1 SEHNR, CDR2 FQNEAQ (reference sequence). This receptor was taken from an adult in good health. This chain joins TRBV7-9 and TRBJ1-5, with D possibly being TRBD1 (5 bases). The input for sequencing was peripheral blood, taken on day 0 of AZD1222 vaccination. CDR3 coding DNA: TGTGCCAGCAGCTCGCACGGGGGTCCTCTTGAATTT. It specifies CASSSHGGPLEF.